A single sample is the source of the 12 T cell receptor beta chains below, sequenced in a study of blood T cell repertoires in COVID-19. Sequenced by immunoSEQ multiplex PCR; TCRdb stores in-frame clones only, minus some. This sample has about 320,000 clones; about nine tenths occur once, and the top ten carry less than 11%. The sample taken for sequencing was PBMCs or T cells enriched from blood (not recorded which). The source is a woman aged 18-29 years who had recovered from COVID-19.

The chain has TRBV13 and TRBJ2-1; no clear D gene. The germline V gene encodes CDR1 PRHDT and CDR2 FYEKMQ (reference sequence). This CDR3 region has 14 residues. The ends were cut back, 4 bases at V and 7 bases at J, with 14 bases in the middle. The CDR3 here is CASSSTGARNEQFF. CDR3 nucleotides: TGTGCCAGCAGCTCAACCGGAGCCCGGAATGAGCAGTTCTTC.

This chain joins TRBV10-3 and TRBJ1-4; 8 nucleotides match TRBD1. This CDR3 region has 14 residues. V lost 6 bases and J lost 7; bases outside the gene matches: 7. The germline gives CDR1 ENHRY, CDR2 SYGVKD. The CDR3 protein is CAIRGRGQGEKLFF. For the CDR3, the DNA is TGTGCCATCAGGGGCAGGGGGCAGGGTGAAAAACTGTTTTTT.

The chain recombines TRBV2 with TRBJ2-1; D is perhaps TRBD1 (6 bases). The germline V gene encodes CDR1 SNHLY and CDR2 FYNNEI. CDR3 length: 15 amino acids. V lost 2 bases and J 8 bases, leaving 16 bases between the germline ends. The CDR3 here is CASSEQGNVNHEQFF. CDR3 nucleotides: TGTGCCAGCAGTGAACAGGGGAACGTCAATCATGAGCAGTTCTTC.

This clone was observed at least ten times. The V gene is TRBV7-9, the J gene TRBJ1-1; D gene unclear. The CDR3 sequence is 13 residues long. With 1 base removed from V and 3 bases from J, the gap between germline ends came to 6 bases. Germline-derived CDR1 and CDR2 are SEHNR and FQNEAQ (reference sequence). CDR3 sequence (DNA): TGTGCCAGCAGCTTAGTCAGGCACACTGAAGCTTTCTTT. Its protein product is CASSLVRHTEAFF.

This chain joins TRBV11-3 and TRBJ2-2; D is possibly TRBD1 (7 bases). V lost 0 bases and J 0 bases, leaving 20 bases between the germline ends. The CDR3 contains 20 residues. CDR1 is SGHNT, CDR2 YENEEA, per germline. DNA of the CDR3: TGTGCCAGCAGCTTAGATCGGGGGCTCGGGACAGTAGCGAACACCGGGGAGCTGTTTTTT. This codes for CASSLDRGLGTVANTGELFF.

The chain joins TRBV28 to TRBJ1-1; D gene uncertain. The V gene lost 4 bases and the J gene lost 1 base, with 10 bases spanning the gap. The CDR3 is made up of 14 amino acids. Germline V gene sequence: CDR1 MDHEN, CDR2 SYDVKM. DNA of the CDR3: TGTGCCAGCAGTTATAGAGGAGGGAACACTGAAGCTTTCTTT. Translated: CASSYRGGNTEAFF.

The rearrangement joins TRBV4-1 to TRBJ1-2; D not certain. The CDR3 loop spans 15 amino acids. Between the trimmed V and J ends, which lost 4 bases and 0 bases, there was a span of 12 bases. Germline values: CDR1 MGHRA, CDR2 YSYEKL. The CDR3 reads CASSPLNGANYGYTF. The CDR3 bases are TGCGCCAGCAGCCCCCTAAACGGGGCTAACTATGGCTACACCTTC.

V gene TRBV4-1 combines with J gene TRBJ1-3, with D tentatively TRBD1 (5 bases). The V and J ends lost 1 base and 0 bases respectively, with 10 bases between them. Germline loops: CDR1 MGHRA, CDR2 YSYEKL. The CDR3 loop spans 16 amino acids. CDR3 protein: CASSQGRQSSGNTIYF. In nucleotides, the CDR3 is TGCGCCAGCAGCCAAGGTAGACAGTCCTCTGGAAACACCATATATTTT.

The V gene is TRBV27, the J gene TRBJ2-5; D may be TRBD2 (6 bases). The V gene lost 3 bases and the J gene lost 5 bases, with 16 bases spanning the gap. The germline V gene encodes CDR1 MNHEY and CDR2 SMNVEV (reference sequence). The CDR3 sequence is 15 residues long. In DNA, the CDR3 is TGTGCCAGCAGTTTTGTCGGGACTCCACGGGAGACCCAGTACTTC. This gives the protein CASSFVGTPRETQYF.

The rearrangement links TRBV3-1 (or the pseudogene TRBV3-2) to TRBJ2-3; D call uncertain. The germline V and J ends were trimmed by 4 bases and 2 bases, with 10 bases remaining between them. CDR1 is LGHDT, CDR2 YNNKEL, per germline (reference sequence). This CDR3 has 14 residues. CDR3 in DNA: TGTGCCAGCAGCCCGCTACCCCTCACAGATACGCAGTATTTT. It specifies CASSPLPLTDTQYF.

J is TRBJ2-7 and V is TRBV5-1; 9 bases match TRBD1. Germline-derived CDR1 and CDR2 are SGHRS and YFSETQ. V trimming: 0 bases; J trimming: 6 bases; junction bases outside the gene matches: 7. This CDR3 spans 15 amino acids. CDR3 sequence (DNA): TGCGCCAGCAGCTTGGCCCCGGGACAGGGAGGCGAGCAGTACTTC. It specifies CASSLAPGQGGEQYF. The full variable domain, completed using reference TRBV5-1 and TRBJ2-7, is KAGVTQTPRYLIKTRGQQVTLSCSPISGHRSVSWYQQTPGQGLQFLFEYFSETQRNKGNFPGRFSGRQFSNSRSEMNVSTLELGDSALYLCASSLAPGQGGEQYFGPGTRLTVT.

The rearrangement joins TRBV27 to TRBJ2-7, with 11 bases aligning to TRBD2. Per the germline V gene, CDR1 is MNHEY and CDR2 is SMNVEV (reference sequence). Germline trimming cut 4 bases from V and 4 bases from J; bases unmatched to any gene: 9. This CDR3 is 16 amino acids long. CDR3 loop: CASSSLAGGSAYEQYF. The CDR3 nucleotides are TGTGCCAGCAGTTCCCTAGCGGGGGGTTCGGCATACGAGCAGTACTTC.